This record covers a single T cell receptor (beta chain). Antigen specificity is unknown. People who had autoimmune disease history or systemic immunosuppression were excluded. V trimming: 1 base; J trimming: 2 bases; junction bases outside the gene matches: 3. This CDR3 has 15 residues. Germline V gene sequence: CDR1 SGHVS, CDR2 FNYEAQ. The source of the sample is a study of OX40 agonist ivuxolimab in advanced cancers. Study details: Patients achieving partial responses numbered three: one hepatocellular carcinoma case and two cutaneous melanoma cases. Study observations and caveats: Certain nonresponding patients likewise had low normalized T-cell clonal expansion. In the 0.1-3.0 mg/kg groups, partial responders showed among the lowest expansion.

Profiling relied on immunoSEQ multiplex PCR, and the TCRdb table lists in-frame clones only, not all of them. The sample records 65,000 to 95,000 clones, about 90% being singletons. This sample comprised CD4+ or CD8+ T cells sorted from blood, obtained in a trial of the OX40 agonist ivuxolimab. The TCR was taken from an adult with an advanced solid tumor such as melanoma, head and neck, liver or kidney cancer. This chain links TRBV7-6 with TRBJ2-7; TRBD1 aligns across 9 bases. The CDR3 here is CASSLGTGDAYEQYF. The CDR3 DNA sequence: TGTGCCAGCAGCTTAGGGACAGGGGATGCCTACGAGCAGTACTTC.